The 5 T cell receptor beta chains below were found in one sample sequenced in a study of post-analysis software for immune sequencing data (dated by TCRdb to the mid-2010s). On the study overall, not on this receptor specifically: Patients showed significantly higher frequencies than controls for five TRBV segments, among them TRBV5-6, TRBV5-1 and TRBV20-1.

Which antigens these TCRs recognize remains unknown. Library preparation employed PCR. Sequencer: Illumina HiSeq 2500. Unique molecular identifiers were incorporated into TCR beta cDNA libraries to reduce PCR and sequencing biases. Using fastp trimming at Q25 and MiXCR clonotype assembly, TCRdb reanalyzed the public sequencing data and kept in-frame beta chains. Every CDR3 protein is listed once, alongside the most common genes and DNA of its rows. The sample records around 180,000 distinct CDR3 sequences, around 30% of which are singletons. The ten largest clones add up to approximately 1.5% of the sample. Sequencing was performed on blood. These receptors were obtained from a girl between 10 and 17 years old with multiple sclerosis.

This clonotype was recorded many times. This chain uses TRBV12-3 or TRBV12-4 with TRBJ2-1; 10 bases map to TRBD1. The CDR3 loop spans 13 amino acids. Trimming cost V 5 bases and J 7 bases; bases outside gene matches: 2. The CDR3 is CASSPGQGNEQFF. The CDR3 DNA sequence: TGTGCCAGCAGTCCGGGACAGGGGAATGAGCAGTTCTTC.

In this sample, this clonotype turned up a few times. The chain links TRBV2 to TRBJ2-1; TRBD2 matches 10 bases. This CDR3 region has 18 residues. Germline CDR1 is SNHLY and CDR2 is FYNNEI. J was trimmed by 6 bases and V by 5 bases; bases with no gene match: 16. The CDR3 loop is CASSLRGLARVSGNEQFF. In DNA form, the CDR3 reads TGTGCCAGCAGTTTAAGGGGACTAGCGAGGGTATCTGGCAATGAGCAGTTCTTC. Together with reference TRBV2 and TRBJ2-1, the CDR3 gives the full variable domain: EPEVTQTPSHQVTQMGQEVILRCVPISNHLYFYWYRQILGQKVEFLVSFYNNEISEKSEIFDDQFSVERPDGSNFTLKIRSTKLEDSAMYFCASSLRGLARVSGNEQFFGPGTRLTVL.

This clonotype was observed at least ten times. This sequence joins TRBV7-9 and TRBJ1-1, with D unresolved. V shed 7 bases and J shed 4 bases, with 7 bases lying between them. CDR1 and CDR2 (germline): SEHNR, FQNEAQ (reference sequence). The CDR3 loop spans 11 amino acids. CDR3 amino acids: CASTEGTEAFF. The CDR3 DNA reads TGTGCCAGCACCGAGGGCACTGAAGCTTTCTTT.

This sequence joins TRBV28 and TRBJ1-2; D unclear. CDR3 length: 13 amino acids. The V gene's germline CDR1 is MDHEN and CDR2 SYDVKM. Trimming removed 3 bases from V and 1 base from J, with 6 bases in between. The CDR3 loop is CASSFASNYGYTF. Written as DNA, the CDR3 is TGTGCCAGCAGTTTTGCCAGTAACTATGGCTACACCTTC.

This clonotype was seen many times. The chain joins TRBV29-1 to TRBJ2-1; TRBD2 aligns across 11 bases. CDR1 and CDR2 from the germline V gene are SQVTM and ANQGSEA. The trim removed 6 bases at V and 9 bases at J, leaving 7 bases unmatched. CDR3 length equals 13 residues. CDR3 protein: CSVPGTSGGEQFF. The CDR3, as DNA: TGCAGCGTCCCCGGGACTAGCGGCGGTGAGCAGTTCTTC.